This T cell receptor (beta chain) derives from a study of monozygotic twins with inflammatory bowel disease (dated 2019 in TCRdb). About the study as a whole: A total of some 30 monozygotic twin pairs were included in the full study, comprising nine German pairs (four IBD-concordant, five IBD-discordant) and 19 IBD-discordant Danish pairs. Within discordant pairs, disease-associated traits were sought mainly by comparing IBD patients with their genetically identical healthy co-twins. Each individual had, on average, about 151 000 unique TCRalpha sequences and 181 000 unique TCRbeta sequences available for analysis.

A word on this clonotype: Which antigen it targets is not known.

Libraries were made using 5' RACE. For each TCR library, 3,500 to 4,500 ng of total RNA was used. For each sample, cDNA synthesis was carried out in eight separate reactions using SMARTScribe reverse transcriptase. Unique molecular identifiers containing a 6-nucleotide sample barcode were introduced through template switching during cDNA synthesis. TCRalpha and TCRbeta cDNA was amplified by two nested PCRs of around 15 and 9 cycles, with bead purification after each PCR. Before amplification, cDNA was treated with uracil DNA-glycosylase and purified using the QIAquick PCR purification kit. The second PCR was the step at which Illumina TruSeq-compatible adapters and sample-specific barcodes were added. Library quality and concentration were checked on TapeStation and Qubit, and libraries were pooled at around 5 ng each. Sequencing of pooled libraries was carried out on an Illumina HiSeq2500 single-index Rapid Run using 2 x 100 bp reads and custom sequencing primers. In the source study's methods: MiGEC version 1.2.6 was used for UMI-based consensus assembly to correct PCR and sequencing errors. MiXCR version 2.1.1 was used to carry out V(D)J alignment, clonotype assembly and CDR3 extraction. To normalise gene usage, clonotype sharing and MAIT/NKT TCR abundance, the analysis used the top 1000, 10 000 and 20 000 clonotypes per sample. After downsampling to 27 000 UMIs, diversity was calculated as the inverse Simpson index using the vegan R package. Statistical testing used paired Mann-Whitney U tests on the discordant twin pairs and applied Benjamini-Hochberg correction for multiple testing. After the reads were reprocessed by TCRdb, one entry was made per CDR3 protein sequence, with no DNA. TCRdb assigned the V and J calls; the authors' analysis was not used. The sample's clone listing holds about 160,000 distinct CDR3 sequences. The top ten clonotypes cover 2% to 2.5% of the sample.

From each donor, a roughly 2.5 ml peripheral blood sample was drawn into PAXgene tubes and stored at -80 degrees C. Without any T cell sorting, total RNA was extracted from whole blood using the PAXgene blood miRNA kit on an automated QIAcube. Deep TCRalpha and TCRbeta repertoire profiling with unique molecular barcoding was performed on peripheral blood of monozygotic twin pairs concordant or discordant for inflammatory bowel disease. Smoking habits were recorded for all twin pairs, and each individual was classified as a current, former or never smoker. Including the terminal cysteine and phenylalanine, the CDR3 comprises 15 residues. The DNA is not on file. The germline V gene (reference sequence) specifies SEHNR as CDR1 and FQNEAQ as CDR2. General findings and caveats noted by the study authors: Fewer clonotypes were shared with other individuals by IBD patients than by healthy twins, most markedly in patients showing signs of disease activity. Distinction between different T cell subtypes could not be achieved in the analysis. No single strong signal or clonotype linked to IBD turned up in the results, so the idea that one exists was not supported. Because patients received different immunosuppressive treatments, the repertoires may have picked up extra background noise and variability between individuals. Repertoire similarity did not differ between concordant and discordant twins, which could be due to limited statistical power. Measured by the inverse Simpson index, TCRbeta repertoire diversity was lower in IBD patients than in their healthy co-twins.

Sequencing was performed on blood. This receptor was identified in a human donor with ulcerative colitis or Crohn's disease, or a healthy co-twin of an affected twin (not recorded which). The V gene is TRBV7-9 and the J gene is TRBJ2-1. CDR3 reads: CASSFAGGSYNEQFF.